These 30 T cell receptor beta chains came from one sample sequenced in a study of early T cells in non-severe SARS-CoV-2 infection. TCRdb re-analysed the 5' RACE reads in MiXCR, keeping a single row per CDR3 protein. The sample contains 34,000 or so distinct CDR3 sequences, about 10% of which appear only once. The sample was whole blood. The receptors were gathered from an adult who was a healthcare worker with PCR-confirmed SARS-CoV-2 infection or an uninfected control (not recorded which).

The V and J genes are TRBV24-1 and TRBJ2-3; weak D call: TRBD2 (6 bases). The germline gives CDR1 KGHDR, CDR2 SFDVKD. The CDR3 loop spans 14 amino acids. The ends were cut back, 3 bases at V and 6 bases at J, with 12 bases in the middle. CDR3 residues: CATSDVGGKDTQYF. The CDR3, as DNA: TGTGCCACCAGTGATGTGGGGGGAAAGGATACGCAGTATTTT.

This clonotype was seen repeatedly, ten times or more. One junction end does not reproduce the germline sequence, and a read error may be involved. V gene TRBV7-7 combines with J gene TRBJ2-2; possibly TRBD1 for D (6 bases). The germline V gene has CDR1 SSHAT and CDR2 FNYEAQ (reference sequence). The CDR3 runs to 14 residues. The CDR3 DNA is TGTGCTAGCAGCTTAGGACAGTCCTCCGGGGAGCTGTTTTTT. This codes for CASSLGQSSGELFF.

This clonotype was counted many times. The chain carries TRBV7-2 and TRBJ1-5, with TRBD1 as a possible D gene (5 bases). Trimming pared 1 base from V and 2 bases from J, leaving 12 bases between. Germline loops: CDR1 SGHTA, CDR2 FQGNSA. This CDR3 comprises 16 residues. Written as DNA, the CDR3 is TGTGCCAGCAGCTTAGGACAGCTTGGGGGCAATCAGCCCCAGCATTTT. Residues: CASSLGQLGGNQPQHF.

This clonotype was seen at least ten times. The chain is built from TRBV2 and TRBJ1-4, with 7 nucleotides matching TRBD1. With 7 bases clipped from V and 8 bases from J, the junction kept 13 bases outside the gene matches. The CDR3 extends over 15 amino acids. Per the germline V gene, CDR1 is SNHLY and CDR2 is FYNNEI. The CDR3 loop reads CASIKSRTGREKLFF. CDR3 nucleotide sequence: TGTGCCAGCATCAAAAGCCGGACAGGTCGGGAAAAACTGTTTTTT.

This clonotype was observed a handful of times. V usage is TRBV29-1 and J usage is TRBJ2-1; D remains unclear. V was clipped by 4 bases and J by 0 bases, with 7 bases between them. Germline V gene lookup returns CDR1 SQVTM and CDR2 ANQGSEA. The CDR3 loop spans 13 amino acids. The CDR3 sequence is CSVVTSSYNEQFF. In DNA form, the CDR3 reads TGCAGCGTTGTCACAAGCTCCTACAATGAGCAGTTCTTC.

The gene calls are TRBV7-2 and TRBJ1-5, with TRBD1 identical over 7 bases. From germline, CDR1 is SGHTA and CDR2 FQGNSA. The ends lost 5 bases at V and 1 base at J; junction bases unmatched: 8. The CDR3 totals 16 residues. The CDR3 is CASSPRQGGSNQPQHF. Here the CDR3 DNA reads TGTGCCAGCAGCCCCCGACAGGGAGGAAGCAATCAGCCCCAGCATTTT.

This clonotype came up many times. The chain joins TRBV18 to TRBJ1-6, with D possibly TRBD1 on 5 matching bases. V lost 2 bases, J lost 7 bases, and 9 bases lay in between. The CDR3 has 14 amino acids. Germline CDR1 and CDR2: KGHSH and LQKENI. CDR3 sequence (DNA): TGTGCCAGCTCACCAGGGACCGGGAATTCACCCCTCCACTTT. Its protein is CASSPGTGNSPLHF.

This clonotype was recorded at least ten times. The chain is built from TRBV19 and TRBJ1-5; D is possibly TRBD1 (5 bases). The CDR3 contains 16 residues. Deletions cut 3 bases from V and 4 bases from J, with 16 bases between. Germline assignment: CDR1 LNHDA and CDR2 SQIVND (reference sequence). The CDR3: CASSMGGQGFNQPQHF. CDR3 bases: TGTGCCAGTAGTATGGGGGGTCAGGGATTTAATCAGCCCCAGCATTTT.

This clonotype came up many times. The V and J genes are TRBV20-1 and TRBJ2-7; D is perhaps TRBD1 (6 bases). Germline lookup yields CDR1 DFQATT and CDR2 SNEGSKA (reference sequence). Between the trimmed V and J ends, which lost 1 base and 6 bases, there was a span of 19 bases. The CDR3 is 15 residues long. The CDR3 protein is CSARGPRTGLGEQYF. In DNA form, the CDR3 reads TGCAGTGCTAGAGGGCCCCGCACAGGGCTGGGCGAGCAGTACTTC.

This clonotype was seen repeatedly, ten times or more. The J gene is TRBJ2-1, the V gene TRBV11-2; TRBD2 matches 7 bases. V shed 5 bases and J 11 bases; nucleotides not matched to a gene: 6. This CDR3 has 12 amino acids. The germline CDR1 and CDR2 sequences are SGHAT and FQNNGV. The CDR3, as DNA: TGTGCCAGCAGCCCGGCGGGAGCCCAGCAGTTCTTC. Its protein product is CASSPAGAQQFF.

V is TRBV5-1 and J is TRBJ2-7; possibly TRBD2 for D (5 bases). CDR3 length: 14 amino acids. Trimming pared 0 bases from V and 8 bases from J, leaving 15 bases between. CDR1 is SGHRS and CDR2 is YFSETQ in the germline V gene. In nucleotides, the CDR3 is TGCGCCAGCAGCTTGGCGGCGGACGGGATCCAGCAGTACTTC. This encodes CASSLAADGIQQYF.

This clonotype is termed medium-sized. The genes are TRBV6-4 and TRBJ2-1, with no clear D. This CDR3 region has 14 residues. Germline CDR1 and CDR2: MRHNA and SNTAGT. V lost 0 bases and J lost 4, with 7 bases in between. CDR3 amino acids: CASSDSNRYNEQFF. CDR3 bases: TGTGCCAGCAGTGACTCGAACAGATACAATGAGCAGTTCTTC.

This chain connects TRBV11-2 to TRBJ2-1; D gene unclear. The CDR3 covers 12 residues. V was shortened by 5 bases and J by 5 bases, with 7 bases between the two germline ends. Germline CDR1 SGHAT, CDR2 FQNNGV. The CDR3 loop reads CASSPGDNEQFF. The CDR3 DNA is TGTGCCAGCAGCCCCGGTGACAATGAGCAGTTCTTC. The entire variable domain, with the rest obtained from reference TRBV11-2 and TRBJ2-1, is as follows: EAGVAQSPRYKIIEKRQSVAFWCNPISGHATLYWYQQILGQGPKLLIQFQNNGVVDDSQLPKDRFSAERLKGVDSTLKIQPAKLEDSAVYLCASSPGDNEQFFGPGTRLTVL.

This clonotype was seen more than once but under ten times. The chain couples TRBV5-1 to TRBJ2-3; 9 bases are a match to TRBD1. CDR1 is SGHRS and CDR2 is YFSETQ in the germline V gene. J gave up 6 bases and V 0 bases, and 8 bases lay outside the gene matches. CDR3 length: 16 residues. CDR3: CASSLAGTGFYDTQYF. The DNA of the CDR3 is TGCGCCAGCAGCTTGGCCGGGACAGGGTTTTATGATACGCAGTATTTT.

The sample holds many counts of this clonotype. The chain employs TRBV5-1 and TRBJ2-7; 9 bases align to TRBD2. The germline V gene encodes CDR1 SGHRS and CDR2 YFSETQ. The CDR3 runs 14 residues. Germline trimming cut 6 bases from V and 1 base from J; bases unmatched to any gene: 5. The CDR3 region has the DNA TGCGCCAGCACTCCTAGCGGGGCATCCTACGAGCAGTACTTC. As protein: CASTPSGASYEQYF.

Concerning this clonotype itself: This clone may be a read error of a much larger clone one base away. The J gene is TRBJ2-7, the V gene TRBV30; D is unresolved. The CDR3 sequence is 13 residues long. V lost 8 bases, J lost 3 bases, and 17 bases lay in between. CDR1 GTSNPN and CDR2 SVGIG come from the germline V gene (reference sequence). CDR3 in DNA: TGTGCCGGGATGTTGAATCTGGGCTACGAGCAGTACTTC. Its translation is CAGMLNLGYEQYF.

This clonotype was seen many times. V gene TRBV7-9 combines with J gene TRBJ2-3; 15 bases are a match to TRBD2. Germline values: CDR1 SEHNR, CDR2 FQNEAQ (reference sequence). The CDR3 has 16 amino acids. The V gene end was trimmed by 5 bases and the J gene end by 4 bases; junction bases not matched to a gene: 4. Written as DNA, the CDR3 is TGTGCCAGCAGCCTAGGGACTAGCGGGGGGTCAGATACGCAGTATTTT. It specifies CASSLGTSGGSDTQYF.

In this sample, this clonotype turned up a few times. CDR3 DNA: TGTGCCAGCAGCCTCGCCACAGGGGGCCCCTACGAGCAGTACTTC. It yields the protein CASSLATGGPYEQYF. V is TRBV7-8 and J is TRBJ2-7, with 9 bases fitting TRBD1. The CDR3 extends over 15 amino acids. The germline gives CDR1 SGHVS, CDR2 FQNEAQ. J lost 2 bases, V lost 5 bases, and 7 bases had no gene match.

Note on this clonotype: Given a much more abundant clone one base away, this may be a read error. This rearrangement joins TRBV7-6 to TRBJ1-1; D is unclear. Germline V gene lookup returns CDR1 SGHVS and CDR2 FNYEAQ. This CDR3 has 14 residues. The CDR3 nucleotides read TGTGCCAACAGCCAACCAAGGGAAAACACTGAAGCTTTCTTT. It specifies CANSQPRENTEAFF.

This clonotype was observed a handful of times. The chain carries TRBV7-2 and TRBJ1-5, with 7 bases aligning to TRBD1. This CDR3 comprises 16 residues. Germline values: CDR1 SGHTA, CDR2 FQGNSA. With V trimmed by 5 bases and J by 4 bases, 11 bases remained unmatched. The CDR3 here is CASSPRQGGGNQPQHF. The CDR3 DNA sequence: TGTGCCAGCAGCCCCCGACAGGGCGGGGGTAATCAGCCCCAGCATTTT.

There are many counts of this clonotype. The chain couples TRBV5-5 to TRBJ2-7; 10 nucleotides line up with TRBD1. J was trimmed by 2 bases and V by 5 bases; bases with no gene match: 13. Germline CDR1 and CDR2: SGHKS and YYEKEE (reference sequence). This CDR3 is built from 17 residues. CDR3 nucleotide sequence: TGTGCCAGCAGTTCCGGGACAGGGGCTCGTCTTACCTACGAGCAGTACTTC. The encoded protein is CASSSGTGARLTYEQYF. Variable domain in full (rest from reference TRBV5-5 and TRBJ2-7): DAGVTQSPTHLIKTRGQQVTLRCSPISGHKSVSWYQQVLGQGPQFIFQYYEKEERGRGNFPDRFSARQFPNYSSELNVNALLLGDSALYLCASSSGTGARLTYEQYFGPGTRLTVT.

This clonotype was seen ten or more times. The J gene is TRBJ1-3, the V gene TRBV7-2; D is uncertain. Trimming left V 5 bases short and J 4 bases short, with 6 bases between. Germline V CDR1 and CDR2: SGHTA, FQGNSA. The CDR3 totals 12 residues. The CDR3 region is CASSMPGNTIYF. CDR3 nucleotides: TGTGCCAGCAGCATGCCCGGAAACACCATATATTTT.

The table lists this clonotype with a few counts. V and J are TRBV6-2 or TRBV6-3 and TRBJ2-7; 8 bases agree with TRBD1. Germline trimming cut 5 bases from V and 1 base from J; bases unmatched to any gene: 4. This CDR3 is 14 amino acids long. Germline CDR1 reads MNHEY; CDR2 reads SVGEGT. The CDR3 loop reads CASSIDRGSYEQYF. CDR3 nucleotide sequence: TGTGCCAGCAGTATCGACAGGGGTTCCTACGAGCAGTACTTC.

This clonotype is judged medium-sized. The CDR3 protein is CASSLPGATEAFF. The CDR3 nucleotides are TGTGCCAGCTCCCTTCCAGGGGCCACTGAAGCTTTCTTT. This sequence joins TRBV7-3 and TRBJ1-1, with D possibly TRBD1 on 6 matching bases. Germline V lookup: CDR1 SGHTA, CDR2 FQGTGA. The germline V and J ends were trimmed by 8 bases and 4 bases, with 14 bases remaining between them. The CDR3 length is 13 residues.

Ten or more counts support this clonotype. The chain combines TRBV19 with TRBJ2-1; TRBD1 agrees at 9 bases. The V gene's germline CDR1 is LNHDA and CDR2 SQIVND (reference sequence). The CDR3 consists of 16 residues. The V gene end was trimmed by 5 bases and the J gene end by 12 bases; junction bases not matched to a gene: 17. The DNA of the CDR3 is TGTGCCAGTAGTGACCGGGGACAGGGAGAGCGGGTAGCGCAGTTCTTC. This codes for CASSDRGQGERVAQFF.

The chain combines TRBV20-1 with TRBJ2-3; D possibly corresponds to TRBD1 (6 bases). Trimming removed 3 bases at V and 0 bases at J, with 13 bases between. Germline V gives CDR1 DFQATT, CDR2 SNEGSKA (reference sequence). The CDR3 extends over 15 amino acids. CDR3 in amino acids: CSARPVTGSTDTQYF. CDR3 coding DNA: TGCAGTGCTAGGCCTGTAACAGGGAGCACAGATACGCAGTATTTT.

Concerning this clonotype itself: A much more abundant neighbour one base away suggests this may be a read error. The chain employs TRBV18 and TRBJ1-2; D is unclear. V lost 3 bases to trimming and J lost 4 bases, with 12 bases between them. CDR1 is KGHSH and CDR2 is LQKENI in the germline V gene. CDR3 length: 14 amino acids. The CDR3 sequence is CASSPTAESYGYTF. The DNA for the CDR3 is TGTGCCAGCTCACCGACGGCAGAAAGCTATGGCTACACCTTC.

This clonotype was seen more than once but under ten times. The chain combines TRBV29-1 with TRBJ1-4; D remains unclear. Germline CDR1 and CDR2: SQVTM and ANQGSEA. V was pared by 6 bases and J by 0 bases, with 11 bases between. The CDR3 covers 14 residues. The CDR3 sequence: CSVTPRATNEKLFF. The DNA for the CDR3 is TGCAGCGTAACCCCCCGAGCAACTAATGAAAAACTGTTTTTT.

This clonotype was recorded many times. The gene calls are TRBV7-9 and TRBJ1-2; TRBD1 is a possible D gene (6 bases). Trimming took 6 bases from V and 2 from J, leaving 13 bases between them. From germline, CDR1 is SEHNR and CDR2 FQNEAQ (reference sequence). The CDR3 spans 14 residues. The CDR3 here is CASSLWDNNYGYTF. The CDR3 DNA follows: TGTGCCAGCAGTCTGTGGGACAACAACTATGGCTACACCTTC. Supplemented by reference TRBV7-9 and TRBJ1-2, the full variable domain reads DTGVSQNPRHKITKRGQNVTFRCDPISEHNRLYWYRQTLGQGPEFLTYFQNEAQLEKSRLLSDRFSAERPKGSFSTLEIQRTEQGDSAMYLCASSLWDNNYGYTFGSGTRLTVV.

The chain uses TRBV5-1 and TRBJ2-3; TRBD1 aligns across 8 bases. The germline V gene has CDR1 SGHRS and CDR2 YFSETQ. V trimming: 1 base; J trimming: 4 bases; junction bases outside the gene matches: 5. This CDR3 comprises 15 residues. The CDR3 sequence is CASSLPGQVSDTQYF. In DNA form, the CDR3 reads TGCGCCAGCAGCTTGCCGGGACAGGTTTCAGATACGCAGTATTTT. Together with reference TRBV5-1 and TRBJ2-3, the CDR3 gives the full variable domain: KAGVTQTPRYLIKTRGQQVTLSCSPISGHRSVSWYQQTPGQGLQFLFEYFSETQRNKGNFPGRFSGRQFSNSRSEMNVSTLELGDSALYLCASSLPGQVSDTQYFGPGTRLTVL.